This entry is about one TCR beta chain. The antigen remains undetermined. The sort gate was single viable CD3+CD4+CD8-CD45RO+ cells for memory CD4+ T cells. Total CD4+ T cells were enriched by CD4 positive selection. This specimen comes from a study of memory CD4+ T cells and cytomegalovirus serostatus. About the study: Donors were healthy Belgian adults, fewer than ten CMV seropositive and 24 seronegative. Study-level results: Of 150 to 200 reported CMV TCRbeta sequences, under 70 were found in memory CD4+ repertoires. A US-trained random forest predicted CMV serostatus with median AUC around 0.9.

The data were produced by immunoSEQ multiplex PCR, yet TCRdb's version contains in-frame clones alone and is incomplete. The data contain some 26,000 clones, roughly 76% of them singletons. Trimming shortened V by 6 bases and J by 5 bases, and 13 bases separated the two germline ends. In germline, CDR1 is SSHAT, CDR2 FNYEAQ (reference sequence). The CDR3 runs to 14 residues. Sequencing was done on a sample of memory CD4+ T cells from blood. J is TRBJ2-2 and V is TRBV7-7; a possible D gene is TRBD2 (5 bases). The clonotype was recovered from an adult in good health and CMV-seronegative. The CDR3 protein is CASRIDSDTGELFF. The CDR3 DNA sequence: TGTGCCAGCAGGATAGATAGCGATACCGGGGAGCTGTTTTTT.